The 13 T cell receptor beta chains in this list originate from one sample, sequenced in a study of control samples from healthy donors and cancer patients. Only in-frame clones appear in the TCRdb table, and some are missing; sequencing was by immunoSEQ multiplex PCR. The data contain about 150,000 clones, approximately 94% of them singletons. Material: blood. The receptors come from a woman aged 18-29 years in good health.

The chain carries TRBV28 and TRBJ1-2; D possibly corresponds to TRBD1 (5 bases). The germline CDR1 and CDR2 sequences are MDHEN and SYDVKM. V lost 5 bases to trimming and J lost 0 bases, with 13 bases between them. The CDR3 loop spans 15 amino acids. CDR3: CASSSPSGSNYGYTF. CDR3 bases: TGTGCCAGCAGTAGCCCATCAGGGTCTAACTATGGCTACACCTTC.

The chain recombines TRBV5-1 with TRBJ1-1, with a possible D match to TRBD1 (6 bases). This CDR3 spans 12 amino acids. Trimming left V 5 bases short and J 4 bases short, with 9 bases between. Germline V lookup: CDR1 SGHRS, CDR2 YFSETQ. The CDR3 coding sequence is TGCGCCAGCAGGGACAGAAGCACTGAAGCTTTCTTT. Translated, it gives CASRDRSTEAFF.

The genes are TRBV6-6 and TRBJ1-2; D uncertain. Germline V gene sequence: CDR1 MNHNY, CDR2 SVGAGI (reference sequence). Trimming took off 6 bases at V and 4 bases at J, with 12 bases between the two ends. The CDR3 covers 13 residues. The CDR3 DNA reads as TGTGCCAGCAGCCGTTCTGCGGGCTATGGCTACACCTTC. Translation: CASSRSAGYGYTF.

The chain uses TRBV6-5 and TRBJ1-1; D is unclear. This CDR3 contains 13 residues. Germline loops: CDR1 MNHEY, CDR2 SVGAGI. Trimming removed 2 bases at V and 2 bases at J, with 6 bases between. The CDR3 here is CASSYAYNTEAFF. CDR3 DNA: TGTGCCAGCAGTTACGCCTACAACACTGAAGCTTTCTTT.

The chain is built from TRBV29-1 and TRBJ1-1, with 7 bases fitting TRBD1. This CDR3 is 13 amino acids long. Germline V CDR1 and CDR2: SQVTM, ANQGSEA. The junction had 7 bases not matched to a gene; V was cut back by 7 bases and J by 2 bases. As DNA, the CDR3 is TGCAGCGCCCGAGGGGACAGCAACACTGAAGCTTTCTTT. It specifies CSARGDSNTEAFF. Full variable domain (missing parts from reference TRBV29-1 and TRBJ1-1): SAVISQKPSRDICQRGTSLTIQCQVDSQVTMMFWYRQQPGQSLTLIATANQGSEATYESGFVIDKFPISRPNLTFSTLTVSNMSPEDSSIYLCSARGDSNTEAFFGQGTRLTVV.

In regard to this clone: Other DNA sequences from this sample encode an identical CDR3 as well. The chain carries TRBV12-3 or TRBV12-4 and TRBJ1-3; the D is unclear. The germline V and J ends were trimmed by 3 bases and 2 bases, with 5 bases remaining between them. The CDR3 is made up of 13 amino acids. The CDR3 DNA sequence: TGTGCCAGCAGTTTCGTAGCTGGAAACACCATATATTTT. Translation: CASSFVAGNTIYF.

As DNA, the CDR3 is TGTGCCAGTAGTGCCCGGGACCGGTTCTACGAGCAGTACTTC. This encodes CASSARDRFYEQYF. This chain joins TRBV19 and TRBJ2-7, with D perhaps assigned TRBD1 or TRBD2 (5 bases each). The CDR3 has 14 amino acids. Germline V CDR1 and CDR2: LNHDA, SQIVND (reference sequence). Trimming shortened V by 5 bases and J by 3 bases, and 14 bases separated the two germline ends.

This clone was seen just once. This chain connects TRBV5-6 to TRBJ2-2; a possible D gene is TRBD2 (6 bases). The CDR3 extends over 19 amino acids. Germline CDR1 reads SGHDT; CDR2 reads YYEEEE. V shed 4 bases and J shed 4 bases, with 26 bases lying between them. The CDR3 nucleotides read TGTGCCAGCAGCCATGCCCGGGAGAGGTGGTTGGGATCCACCGGGGAGCTGTTTTTT. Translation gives CASSHARERWLGSTGELFF.

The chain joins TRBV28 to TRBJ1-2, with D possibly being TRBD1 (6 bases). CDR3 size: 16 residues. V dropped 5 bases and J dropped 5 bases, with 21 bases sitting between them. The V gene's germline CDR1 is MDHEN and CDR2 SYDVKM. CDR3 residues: CASSPKAGERYYGYTF. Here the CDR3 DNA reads TGTGCCAGCAGTCCCAAGGCAGGGGAAAGATATTATGGCTACACCTTC.

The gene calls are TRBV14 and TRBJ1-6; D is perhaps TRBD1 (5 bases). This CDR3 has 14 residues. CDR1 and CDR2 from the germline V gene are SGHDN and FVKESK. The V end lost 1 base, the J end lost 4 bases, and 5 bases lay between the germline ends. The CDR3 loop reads CASSQGQYNSPLHF. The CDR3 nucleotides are TGTGCCAGCAGCCAAGGACAGTATAATTCACCCCTCCACTTT. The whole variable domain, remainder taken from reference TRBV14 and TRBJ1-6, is EAGVTQFPSHSVIEKGQTVTLRCDPISGHDNLYWYRRVMGKEIKFLLHFVKESKQDESGMPNNRFLAERTGGTYSTLKVQPAELEDSGVYFCASSQGQYNSPLHFGNGTRLTVT.

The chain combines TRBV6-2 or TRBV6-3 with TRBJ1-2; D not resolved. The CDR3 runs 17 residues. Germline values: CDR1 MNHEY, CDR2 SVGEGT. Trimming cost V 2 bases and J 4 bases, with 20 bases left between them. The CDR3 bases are TGTGCCAGCAGTTACGCGGTTTACACGGGGAGCAGCTATGGCTACACCTTC. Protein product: CASSYAVYTGSSYGYTF.

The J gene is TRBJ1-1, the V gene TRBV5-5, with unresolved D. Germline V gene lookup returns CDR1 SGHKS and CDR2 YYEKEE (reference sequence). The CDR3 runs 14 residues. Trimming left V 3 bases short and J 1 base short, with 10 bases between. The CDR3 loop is CASSWLQANTEAFF. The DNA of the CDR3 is TGTGCCAGCAGCTGGCTCCAAGCGAACACTGAAGCTTTCTTT.

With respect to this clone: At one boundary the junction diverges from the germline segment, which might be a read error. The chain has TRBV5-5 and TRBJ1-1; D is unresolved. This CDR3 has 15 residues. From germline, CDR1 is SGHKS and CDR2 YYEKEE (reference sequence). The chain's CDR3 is CASSFRAPALSDAFF. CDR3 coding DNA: TGTGCCAGCAGCTTTCGGGCACCCGCTCTTTCTGATGCTTTCTTT.